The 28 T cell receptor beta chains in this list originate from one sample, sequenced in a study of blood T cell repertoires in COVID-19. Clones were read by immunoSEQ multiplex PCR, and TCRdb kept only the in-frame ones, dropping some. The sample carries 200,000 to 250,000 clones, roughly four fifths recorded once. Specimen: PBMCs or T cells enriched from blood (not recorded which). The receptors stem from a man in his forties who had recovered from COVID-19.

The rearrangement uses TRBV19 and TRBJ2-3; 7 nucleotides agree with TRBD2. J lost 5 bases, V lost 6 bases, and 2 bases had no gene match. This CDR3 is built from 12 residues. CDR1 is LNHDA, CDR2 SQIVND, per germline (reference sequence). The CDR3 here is CASSASGDTQYF. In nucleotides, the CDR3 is TGTGCCAGTAGCGCTAGCGGAGATACGCAGTATTTT.

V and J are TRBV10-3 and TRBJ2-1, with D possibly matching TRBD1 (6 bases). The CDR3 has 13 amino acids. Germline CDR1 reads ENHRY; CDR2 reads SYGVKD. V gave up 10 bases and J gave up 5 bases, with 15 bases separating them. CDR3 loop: CATRGTPDNEQFF. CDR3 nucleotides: TGTGCCACCCGAGGGACACCCGACAATGAGCAGTTCTTC.

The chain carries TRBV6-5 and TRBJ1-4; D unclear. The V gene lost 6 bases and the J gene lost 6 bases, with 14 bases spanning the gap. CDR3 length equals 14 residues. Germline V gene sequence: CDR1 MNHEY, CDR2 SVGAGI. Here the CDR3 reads CASSTGQSDEKLFF. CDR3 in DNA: TGTGCCAGCAGCACTGGGCAGTCAGATGAAAAACTGTTTTTT.

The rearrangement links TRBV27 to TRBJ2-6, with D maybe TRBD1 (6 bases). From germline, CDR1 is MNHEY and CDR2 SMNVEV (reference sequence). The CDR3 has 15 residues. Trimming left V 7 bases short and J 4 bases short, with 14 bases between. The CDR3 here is CASTSGRGGANVLTF. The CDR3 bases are TGTGCCAGCACCTCCGGTAGGGGGGGGGCCAACGTCCTGACTTTC.

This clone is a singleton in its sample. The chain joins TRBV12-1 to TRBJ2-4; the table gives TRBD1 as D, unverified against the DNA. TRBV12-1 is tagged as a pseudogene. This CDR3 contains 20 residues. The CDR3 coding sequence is TGTGCCAGCAGCTCCGACAGGGCGGTAGTTGTGTGGTTAGCCAAAAACATTCAGTACTTC. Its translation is CASSSDRAVVVWLAKNIQYF.

The CDR3 DNA is TGTGCCAGCAGCCATATTCAGGGTCCTGGGGCCAACGTCCTGACTTTC. This translates into CASSHIQGPGANVLTF. The genes are TRBV11-3 and TRBJ2-6; D may be TRBD1 (5 bases). The germline V and J ends were trimmed by 5 bases and 2 bases, with 13 bases remaining between them. Germline loops: CDR1 SGHNT, CDR2 YENEEA. This CDR3 region has 16 residues.

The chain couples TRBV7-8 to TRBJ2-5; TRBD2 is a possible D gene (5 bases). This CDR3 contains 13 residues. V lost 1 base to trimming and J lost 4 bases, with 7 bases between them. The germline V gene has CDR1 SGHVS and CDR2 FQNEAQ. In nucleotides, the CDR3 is TGTGCCAGCAGCTTAGGTCGGGGAGAGACCCAGTACTTC. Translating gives CASSLGRGETQYF.

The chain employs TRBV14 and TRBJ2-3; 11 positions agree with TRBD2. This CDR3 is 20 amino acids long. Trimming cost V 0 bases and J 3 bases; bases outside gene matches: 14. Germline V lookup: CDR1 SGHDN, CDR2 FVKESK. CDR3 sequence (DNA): TGTGCCAGCAGCCAAGATTTCGGGGCTAGCGGGAGGAAGAGGACAGATACGCAGTATTTT. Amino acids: CASSQDFGASGRKRTDTQYF.

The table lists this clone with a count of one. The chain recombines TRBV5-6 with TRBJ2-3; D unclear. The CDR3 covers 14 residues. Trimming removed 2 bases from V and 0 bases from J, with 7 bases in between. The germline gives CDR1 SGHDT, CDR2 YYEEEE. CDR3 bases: TGTGCCAGCAGCTTTGGAGCTAGCACAGATACGCAGTATTTT. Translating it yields CASSFGASTDTQYF.

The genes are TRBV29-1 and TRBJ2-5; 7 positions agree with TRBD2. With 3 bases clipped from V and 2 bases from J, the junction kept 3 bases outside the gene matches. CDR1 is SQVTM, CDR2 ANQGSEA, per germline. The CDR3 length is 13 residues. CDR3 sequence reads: CSVDLGLQETQYF. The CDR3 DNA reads TGCAGCGTTGATCTGGGACTACAAGAGACCCAGTACTTC.

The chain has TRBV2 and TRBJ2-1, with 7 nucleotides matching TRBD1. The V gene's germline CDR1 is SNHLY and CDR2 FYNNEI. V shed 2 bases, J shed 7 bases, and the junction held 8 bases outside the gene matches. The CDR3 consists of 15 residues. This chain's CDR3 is CASSERGPRYNEQFF. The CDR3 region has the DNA TGTGCCAGCAGTGAAAGGGGGCCCCGCTATAATGAGCAGTTCTTC.

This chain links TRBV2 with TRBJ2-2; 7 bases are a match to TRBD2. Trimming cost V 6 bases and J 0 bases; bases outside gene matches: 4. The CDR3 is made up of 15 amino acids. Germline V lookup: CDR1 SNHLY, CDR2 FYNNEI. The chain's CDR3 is CASRSSGSNTGELFF. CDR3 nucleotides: TGTGCCAGCAGATCTAGCGGATCGAACACCGGGGAGCTGTTTTTT.

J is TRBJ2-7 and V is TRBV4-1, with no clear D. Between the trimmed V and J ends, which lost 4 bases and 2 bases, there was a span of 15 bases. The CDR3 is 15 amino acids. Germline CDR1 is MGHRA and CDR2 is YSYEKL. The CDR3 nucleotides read TGCGCCAGCAGCCCCCCCACGACTTCAGCCTACGAGCAGTACTTC. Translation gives CASSPPTTSAYEQYF.

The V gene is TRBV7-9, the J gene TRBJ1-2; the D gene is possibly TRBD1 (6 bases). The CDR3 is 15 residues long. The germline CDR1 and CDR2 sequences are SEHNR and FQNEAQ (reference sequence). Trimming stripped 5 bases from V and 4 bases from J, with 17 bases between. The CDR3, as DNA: TGTGCCAGCAGCCGCGTCCAGGGGAACGGCTATGGCTACACCTTC. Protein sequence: CASSRVQGNGYGYTF.

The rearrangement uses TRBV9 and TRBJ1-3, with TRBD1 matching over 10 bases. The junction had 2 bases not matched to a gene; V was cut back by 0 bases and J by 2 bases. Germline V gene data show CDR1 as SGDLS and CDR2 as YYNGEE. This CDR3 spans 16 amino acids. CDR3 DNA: TGTGCCAGCAGCGTAGGACAGGGGGCTACTGGAAACACCATATATTTT. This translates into CASSVGQGATGNTIYF.

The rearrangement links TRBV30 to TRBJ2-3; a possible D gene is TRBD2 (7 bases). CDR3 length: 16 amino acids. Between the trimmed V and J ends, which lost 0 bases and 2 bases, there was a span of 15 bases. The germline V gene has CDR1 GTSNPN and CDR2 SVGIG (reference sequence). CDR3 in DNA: TGTGCCTGGAGTGTCGGCGGGGGCTACAACACAGATACGCAGTATTTT. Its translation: CAWSVGGGYNTDTQYF.

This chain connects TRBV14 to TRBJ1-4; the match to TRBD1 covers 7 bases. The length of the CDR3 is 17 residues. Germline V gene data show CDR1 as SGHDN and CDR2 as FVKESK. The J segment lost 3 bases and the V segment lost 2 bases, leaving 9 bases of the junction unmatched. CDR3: CASSQLEGAAANEKLFF. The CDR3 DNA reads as TGTGCCAGCAGCCAACTGGAGGGGGCAGCAGCTAATGAAAAACTGTTTTTT.

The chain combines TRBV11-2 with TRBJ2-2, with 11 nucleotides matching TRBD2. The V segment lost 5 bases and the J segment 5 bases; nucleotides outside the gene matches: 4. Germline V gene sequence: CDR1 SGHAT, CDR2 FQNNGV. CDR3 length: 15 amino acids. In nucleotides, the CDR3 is TGTGCCAGCAGCCTTGCTAGCGGGAGGACCGGGGAGCTGTTTTTT. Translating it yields CASSLASGRTGELFF.

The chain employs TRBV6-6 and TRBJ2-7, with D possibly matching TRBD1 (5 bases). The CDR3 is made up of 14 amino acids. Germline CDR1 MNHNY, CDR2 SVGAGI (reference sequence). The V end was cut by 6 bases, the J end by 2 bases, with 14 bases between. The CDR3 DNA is TGTGCCAGCAGCCATCGACAGCACACCTACGAGCAGTACTTC. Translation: CASSHRQHTYEQYF.

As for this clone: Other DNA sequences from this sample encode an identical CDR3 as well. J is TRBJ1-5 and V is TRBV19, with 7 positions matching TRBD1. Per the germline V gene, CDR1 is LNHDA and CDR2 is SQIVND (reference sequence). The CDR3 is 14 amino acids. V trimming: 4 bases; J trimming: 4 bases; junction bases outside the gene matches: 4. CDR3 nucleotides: TGTGCCAGTAGTACGCGACAGGGAAATCAGCCCCAGCATTTT. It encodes CASSTRQGNQPQHF. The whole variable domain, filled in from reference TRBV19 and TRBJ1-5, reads DGGITQSPKYLFRKEGQNVTLSCEQNLNHDAMYWYRQDPGQGLRLIYYSQIVNDFQKGDIAEGYSVSREKKESFPLTVTSAQKNPTAFYLCASSTRQGNQPQHFGDGTRLSIL.

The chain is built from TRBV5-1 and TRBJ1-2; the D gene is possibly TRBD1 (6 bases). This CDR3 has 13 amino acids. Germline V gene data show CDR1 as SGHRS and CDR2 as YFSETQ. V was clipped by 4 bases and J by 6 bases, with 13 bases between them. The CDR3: CASSTQGRDGYTF. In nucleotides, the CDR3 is TGCGCCAGCAGCACACAGGGAAGGGATGGCTACACCTTC.

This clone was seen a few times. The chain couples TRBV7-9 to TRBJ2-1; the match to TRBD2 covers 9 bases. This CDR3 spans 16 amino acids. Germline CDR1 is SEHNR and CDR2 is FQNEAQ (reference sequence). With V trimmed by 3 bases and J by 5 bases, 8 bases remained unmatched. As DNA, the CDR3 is TGTGCCAGCAGCTTCGCCCTAGCGGGAAATAACAATGAGCAGTTCTTC. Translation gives CASSFALAGNNNEQFF. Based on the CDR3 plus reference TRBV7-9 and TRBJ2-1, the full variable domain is DTGVSQNPRHKITKRGQNVTFRCDPISEHNRLYWYRQTLGQGPEFLTYFQNEAQLEKSRLLSDRFSAERPKGSFSTLEIQRTEQGDSAMYLCASSFALAGNNNEQFFGPGTRLTVL.

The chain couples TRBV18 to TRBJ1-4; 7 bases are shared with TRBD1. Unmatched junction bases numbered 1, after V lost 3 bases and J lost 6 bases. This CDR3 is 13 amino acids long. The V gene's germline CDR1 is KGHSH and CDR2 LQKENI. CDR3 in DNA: TGTGCCAGCTCACCTGGACAGGATGAAAAACTGTTTTTT. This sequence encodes CASSPGQDEKLFF. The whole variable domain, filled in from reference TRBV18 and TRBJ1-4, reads NAGVMQNPRHLVRRRGQEARLRCSPMKGHSHVYWYRQLPEEGLKFMVYLQKENIIDESGMPKERFSAEFPKEGPSILRIQQVVRGDSAAYFCASSPGQDEKLFFGSGTQLSVL.

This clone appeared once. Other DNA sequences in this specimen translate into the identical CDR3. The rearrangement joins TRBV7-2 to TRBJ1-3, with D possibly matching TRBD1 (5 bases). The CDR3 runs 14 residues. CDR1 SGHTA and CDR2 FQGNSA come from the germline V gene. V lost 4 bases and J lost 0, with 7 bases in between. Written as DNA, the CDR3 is TGTGCCAGCAGCTCAGGGCTCTCTGGAAACACCATATATTTT. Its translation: CASSSGLSGNTIYF.

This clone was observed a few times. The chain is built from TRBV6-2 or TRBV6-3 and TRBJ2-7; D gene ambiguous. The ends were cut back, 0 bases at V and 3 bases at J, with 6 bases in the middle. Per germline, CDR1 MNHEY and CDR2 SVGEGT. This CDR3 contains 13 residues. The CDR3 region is CASSYSRLYEQYF. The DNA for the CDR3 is TGTGCCAGCAGTTACTCGCGACTCTACGAGCAGTACTTC.

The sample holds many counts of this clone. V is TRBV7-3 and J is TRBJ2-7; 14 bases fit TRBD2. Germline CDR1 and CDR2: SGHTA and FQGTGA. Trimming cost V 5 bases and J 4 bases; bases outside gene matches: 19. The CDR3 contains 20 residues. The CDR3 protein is CASSPPGLLGLAGDEYEQYF. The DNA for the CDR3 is TGTGCCAGCAGCCCCCCCGGGCTCTTGGGACTAGCGGGAGATGAGTACGAGCAGTACTTC.

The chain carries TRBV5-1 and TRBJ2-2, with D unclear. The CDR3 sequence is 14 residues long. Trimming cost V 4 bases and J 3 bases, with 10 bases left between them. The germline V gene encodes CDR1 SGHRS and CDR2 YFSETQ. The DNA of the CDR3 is TGCGCCAGCAGCCGGAGACTTGACACCGGGGAGCTGTTTTTT. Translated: CASSRRLDTGELFF.

CDR3 protein: CAIREQGALYEQYF. CDR3 DNA: TGTGCCATCAGGGAACAGGGGGCCCTATACGAGCAGTACTTC. V gene TRBV10-3 combines with J gene TRBJ2-7, with 9 bases fitting TRBD1. CDR1 is ENHRY and CDR2 is SYGVKD in the germline V gene. V trimming: 6 bases; J trimming: 4 bases; junction bases outside the gene matches: 7. CDR3 length: 14 amino acids.